This TCR beta chain was recorded in a study of blood T cell repertoires in COVID-19. Turning to the study itself: Donors in the United States, Italy and Spain gave samples during acute or convalescent COVID-19. T cells, B-cell-depleted T cells, or PBMCs supplied cDNA or gDNA.

As handled by the study authors: By means of reference gene primer amplification, nucleated cell counts were estimated. Here immunoSEQ multiplex PCR was the method, and the copy in TCRdb shows in-frame clones only, minus some. D and trimming were read from the DNA, whereas the V and J calls and clone size are those reported in that table. The sample includes approximately 250,000 clones, around four fifths of them seen just once. The count of this clone is one. With 0 bases removed from V and 10 bases from J, the gap between germline ends came to 7 bases. This CDR3 contains 11 residues. Germline V gene sequence: CDR1 SGHAT, CDR2 FQNNGV.

Sequenced input: peripheral blood. The V and J genes are TRBV11-2 and TRBJ2-7; D gene uncertain. The clonotype originates from a man in his 60s with acute or convalescent COVID-19. CDR3 sequence (DNA): TGTGCCAGCAGCTTAGATTCACATCAGTACTTC. Amino acids: CASSLDSHQYF. Variable domain in full (rest from reference TRBV11-2 and TRBJ2-7): EAGVAQSPRYKIIEKRQSVAFWCNPISGHATLYWYQQILGQGPKLLIQFQNNGVVDDSQLPKDRFSAERLKGVDSTLKIQPAKLEDSAVYLCASSLDSHQYFGPGTRLTVT.